This T cell receptor (beta chain) was recorded in a study of cytomegalovirus exposure and HLA in healthy donors. Study-wide results and caveats: Most sequenced TCRs were rare (though some public TCRs occurred in many donors). Among TCR beta chains, those listed as cytomegalovirus-associated numbered under 200.

A remark on this clone: Its antigen is not known.

PCR primers comprised 60 Vbeta and 13 Jbeta primers. Sequencing used immunoSEQ multiplex PCR; TCRdb keeps in-frame clones, though not all of them. The sample consists of 140,000 to 150,000 clones, approximately 80% of them appearing once. The CDR3 is 17 residues long. Germline-derived CDR1 and CDR2 are SGHAT and FQDESV (reference sequence). V shed 0 bases and J 4 bases; nucleotides not matched to a gene: 10. Sequencing was done on a sample of PBMCs. This clonotype was sampled from a man aged 35 to 55 in good health and CMV-seronegative. The rearrangement joins TRBV11-1 to TRBJ2-5; 8 nucleotides align to TRBD2. CDR3 sequence (DNA): TGTGCCAGCAGCTTAGCGCTCGTGGGGACTAGAGGAGAGACCCAGTACTTC. This codes for CASSLALVGTRGETQYF.